This TCR beta chain was recovered during a study of spatial heterogeneity in lung cancer. Study overall: Raw sequencing reads included, on average, more than eight appearances of each unique TCR and UMI combination.

This clonotype showed up many times. The CDR3 length is 13 residues. With V trimmed by 6 bases and J by 2 bases, 1 base remained unmatched. Looked up from germline, CDR1 is SGHRS and CDR2 is YFSETQ. Indicated time point: sample taken at primary tumor resection. Whole RNA from tumor, nontumor lung or frozen PBMC was sequenced unsorted. TCRdb analysed the 5' RACE reads with MiXCR anew, one entry per CDR3 protein. The sample includes about 3,200 distinct CDR3 sequences, roughly 40% of them seen just once. The genes are TRBV5-1 and TRBJ2-5; 10 bases line up with TRBD1. The sequencing used PBMCs, collected at surgery. The source of this sequence is a male donor with early-stage non-small cell lung cancer. CDR3 protein: CASMGQGQETQYF. In DNA form, the CDR3 reads TGCGCCAGCATGGGACAGGGGCAAGAGACCCAGTACTTC. Drawing the rest from reference TRBV5-1 and TRBJ2-5, the complete variable domain is KAGVTQTPRYLIKTRGQQVTLSCSPISGHRSVSWYQQTPGQGLQFLFEYFSETQRNKGNFPGRFSGRQFSNSRSEMNVSTLELGDSALYLCASMGQGQETQYFGPGTRLLVL.